The T cell receptor (beta chain) under discussion was sequenced for a study of Tregs in tolerant kidney transplant recipients (dated by TCRdb to the late 2010s). Study-wide context: The study used TCRbeta sequencing to identify donor-specific regulatory T cells before combined kidney and bone marrow transplantation, then tracked those cells after transplant. Study-wide conclusions, independent of this receptor: The most biologically relevant and donor-specific TCRbeta repertoire appeared to be identified by expanding Tregs with activated donor B cells. For some patients the PCR primers changed over time, which made it impossible to compare the samples from those patients at the nucleotide level. Donor-specific Treg expansion was found to exceed global Treg expansion in tolerant patients, suggesting antigen-driven rather than nonspecific expansion. Although technical replication error seemed to be minimal, the question of biological reproducibility was not addressed directly. The study was limited by small patient numbers, and the findings need validation in larger populations and under other immunosuppression protocols.

Regarding this clone: The target of this receptor is not known. Base quality data are lacking; no much larger clone is found one base away.

For TCRbeta CDR3 sequencing, genomic DNA was extracted from sorted cells using the QIAGEN DNeasy Blood and Tissue Kit. Through immunoSEQ, high-throughput TCRbeta CDR3 sequencing was done commercially, including PCR amplification with internal controls and bias correction. The study's own analysis went as follows. Unique productive TCRbeta sequences were defined by CDR3 nucleotide sequence where primers matched, otherwise by CDR3 amino acid sequence with Vbeta and Jbeta genes. Sorting error was corrected by removing sequences shared between sorted populations at a frequency ratio of 2:1 or less, and the remaining shared sequences were assigned to the higher population. A sequence counted as donor-reactive if, in CFSE-low cells, the sequence had a frequency of at least 0.01% and was expanded at least 5-fold compared with unstimulated cells. Repertoire divergence was quantified by Jensen-Shannon divergence calculated from the top 100 TCRbeta sequences ranked by frequency. When a sample had multiple sequencing runs, each run was corrected for sorting error separately and the runs were then pooled. The source is immuneACCESS, and TCRdb retained only in-frame sequences with V and J called. Part of the clones is not carried over; for the studies checked, unresolved V genes explain less than half of this, and the remainder is unexplained. The D gene and trimming were derived from the DNA, and the V and J assignments and clone size from that table. The sample table lists 65,000 or so clones, about 87% of them with a count of one. The leading ten clones occupy 3.5% to 4.5% of the sample.

Counted from cysteine to phenylalanine, this CDR3 has 13 amino acids. Left in the record is the CDR3 DNA by itself, 39 bases read in frame from the first base. Trimming removed 6 bases from V and 3 bases from J, leaving 11 bases between the germline ends. From the germline V gene (reference sequence), CDR1 is MNHEY and CDR2 is SMNVEV. Interpreted using the paper, the time point label stands for: 6 months after combined kidney and bone marrow transplant. The transplants used related donors with nonmyeloablative bone marrow transplantation, and mixed chimerism in the human trials was transient. Unstimulated Tregs (CD4+CD25+CD127-), CD4+ non-Tregs (CD4+CD25-), CD4 and CD8 cells were FACS-sorted from thawed PBMCs. The patients were several recipients of combined kidney and bone marrow transplants from the ITN036ST trial, and samples were available only from these trial subjects. Healthy control blood was processed to PBMCs with a Ficoll density gradient and then cryopreserved, whereas patient PBMCs were collected both before and after transplant.

Sequenced material: CD4+ T cells from blood (PBMCs), taken 6 months after the transplant. The V and J genes are TRBV27 and TRBJ2-5; TRBD1 is a weak D gene call, 5 bases matching. The receptor was isolated from a human patient who received a combined kidney and bone marrow transplant. After a transplant, some T cells may be the graft donor's own cells. CDR3 reads: CASRREGEETQYF. The DNA reads as follows: TGTGCCAGCAGAAGGGAAGGGGAAGAGACCCAGTACTTC.